This TCR beta chain was sequenced for a study of blood T cell repertoires in COVID-19. Study background: From the United States, Italy and Spain came samples of acute and convalescent COVID-19. From T cells, B-cell-depleted T cells, or PBMCs came the material, which was cDNA or gDNA.

V lost 7 bases and J 3 bases, leaving 12 bases between the germline ends. In germline, CDR1 is LNHDA, CDR2 SQIVND (reference sequence). CDR3 length: 14 residues. Per the original data handling: Amplification of reference gene primers was used by the study to estimate nucleated cell counts. Repertoires were generated with immunoSEQ multiplex PCR, while TCRdb's copy carries only in-frame clones and drops some. D and trimming were read from the DNA, whereas the V and J calls and clone size are those reported in that table. This table has 340,000 or so clones, around 90% appearing once. Sequencing was carried out using peripheral blood. The chain combines TRBV19 with TRBJ1-4; maybe TRBD1 (5 bases). This sequence was found in a man aged 45-65 years with active or convalescent COVID-19. The CDR3 spells CASTPGLANEKLFF. The DNA of the CDR3 is TGTGCCAGTACACCAGGGCTGGCTAATGAAAAACTGTTTTTT.